This T cell receptor (beta chain) was identified during a study of blood T cell repertoires in COVID-19. About the research overall: Sources were T cells, B-cell-depleted T cells, or PBMCs; the material itself was cDNA or gDNA.

Authors' analysis steps: The assay estimated nucleated cells by amplifying reference gene primers. Clones were read by immunoSEQ multiplex PCR, and TCRdb kept only the in-frame ones, dropping some. That table supplies the V and J calls and clone size; D and trimming were determined from the DNA. The sample has about 200,000 clones; roughly 80% are singletons. Trimming removed 5 bases from V and 6 bases from J, with 10 bases in between. In germline, CDR1 is MNHNY, CDR2 SVGAGI (reference sequence). The length of the CDR3 is 13 residues. Sequencing used peripheral blood. The source of this sequence is a woman in her 70s with acute or convalescent COVID-19. This chain connects TRBV6-6 to TRBJ2-2, with unresolved D. CDR3 sequence: CASSLLSPGELFF. Here the CDR3 DNA reads TGTGCCAGCAGTCTCCTTAGCCCCGGGGAGCTGTTTTTT.